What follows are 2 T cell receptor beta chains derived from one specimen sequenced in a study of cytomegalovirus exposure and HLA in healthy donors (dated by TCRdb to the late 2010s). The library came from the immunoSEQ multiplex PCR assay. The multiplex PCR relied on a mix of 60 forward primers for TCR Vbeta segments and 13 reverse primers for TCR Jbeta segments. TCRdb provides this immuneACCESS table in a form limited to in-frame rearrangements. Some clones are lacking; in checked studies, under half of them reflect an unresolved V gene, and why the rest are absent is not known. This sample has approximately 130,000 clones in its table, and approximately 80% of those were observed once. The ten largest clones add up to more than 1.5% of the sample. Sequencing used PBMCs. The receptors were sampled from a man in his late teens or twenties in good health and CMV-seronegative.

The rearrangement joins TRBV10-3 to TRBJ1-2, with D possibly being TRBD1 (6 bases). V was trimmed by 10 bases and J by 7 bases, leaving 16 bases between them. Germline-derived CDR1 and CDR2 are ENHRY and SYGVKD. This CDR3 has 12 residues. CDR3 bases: TGTGCCACACAGGGTTCTGTGGGTGGCTACACCTTC. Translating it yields CATQGSVGGYTF.

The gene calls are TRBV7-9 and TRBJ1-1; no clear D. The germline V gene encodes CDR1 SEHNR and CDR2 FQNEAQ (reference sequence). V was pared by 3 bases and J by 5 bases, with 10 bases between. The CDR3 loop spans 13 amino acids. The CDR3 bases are TGTGCCAGCAGCTTCACAGAAGTTACTGAAGCTTTCTTT. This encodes CASSFTEVTEAFF.